These 20 T cell receptor beta chains were all obtained from the same sample, sequenced in a study of T cell changes during pregnancy in multiple sclerosis. Method: immunoSEQ multiplex PCR; TCRdb's copy keeps in-frame clones and lacks some. The sample includes tens of thousands of clones, 92% of them seen just once. Sequenced material: peripheral blood, taken in the second trimester of pregnancy. These receptors were taken from a female donor in good health, enrolled as a control in a pregnancy study.

The V call is TRBV7-3, the J call TRBJ2-2; 7 positions agree with TRBD1. The CDR3 consists of 17 residues. Unmatched junction bases numbered 10, after V lost 0 bases and J lost 6 bases. The V gene's germline CDR1 is SGHTA and CDR2 FQGTGA. CDR3 region: CASSLTSRQGTAGELFF. DNA of the CDR3: TGTGCCAGCAGCTTAACGTCGAGACAGGGAACCGCCGGGGAGCTGTTTTTT.

This rearrangement joins TRBV19 to TRBJ2-7; 7 nucleotides align to TRBD1. In germline, CDR1 is LNHDA, CDR2 SQIVND (reference sequence). This CDR3 has 12 amino acids. The J segment lost 7 bases and the V segment lost 3 bases, leaving 3 bases of the junction unmatched. The CDR3 DNA sequence: TGTGCCAGTAGTATCAACAGGGGAGAGCAGTACTTC. It encodes CASSINRGEQYF. Combining the CDR3 with reference TRBV19 and TRBJ2-7 gives the whole variable domain DGGITQSPKYLFRKEGQNVTLSCEQNLNHDAMYWYRQDPGQGLRLIYYSQIVNDFQKGDIAEGYSVSREKKESFPLTVTSAQKNPTAFYLCASSINRGEQYFGPGTRLTVT.

This clone appeared a single time. The same CDR3 can be traced to other DNA sequences in this sample. The chain carries TRBV5-4 and TRBJ1-3; D gene unclear. CDR1 and CDR2 from the germline V gene are SGHNT and YYREEE (reference sequence). The length of the CDR3 is 14 residues. V dropped 1 base and J dropped 2 bases, with 7 bases sitting between them. The CDR3 loop is CASSLSGTGNTIYF. CDR3 DNA sequence: TGTGCCAGCAGCTTGTCGGGGACTGGAAACACCATATATTTT.

This CDR3 reads CASSPEQGGDTQYF. In DNA form, the CDR3 reads TGTGCCAGCTCACCAGAACAGGGTGGGGATACGCAGTATTTT. This chain connects TRBV18 to TRBJ2-3; TRBD1 is a possible D gene (6 bases). Germline V gene sequence: CDR1 KGHSH, CDR2 LQKENI. The V and J ends lost 2 bases and 6 bases respectively, with 12 bases between them. This CDR3 is built from 14 residues.

This chain connects TRBV27 to TRBJ2-3, with TRBD2 matching over 13 bases. V lost 3 bases and J lost 1; bases outside the gene matches: 7. From germline, CDR1 is MNHEY and CDR2 SMNVEV (reference sequence). This CDR3 region has 18 residues. As DNA, the CDR3 is TGTGCCAGCAGTTTCGGACTAGCGGGAGTGCTCGGCACAGATACGCAGTATTTT. Its protein product is CASSFGLAGVLGTDTQYF.

This clone appeared a few times. This chain connects TRBV6-1 to TRBJ1-1, with TRBD1 as a possible D gene (6 bases). From germline, CDR1 is MNHNS and CDR2 SASEGT. The CDR3 length is 16 residues. V gave up 3 bases and J gave up 2 bases, with 16 bases separating them. The CDR3 DNA sequence: TGTGCCAGCAGTGACTTCCCCGGGACATCCAACACTGAAGCTTTCTTT. It codes for CASSDFPGTSNTEAFF.

V and J are TRBV28 and TRBJ2-7; 9 nucleotides align to TRBD1. V shed 6 bases, J shed 0 bases, and the junction held 6 bases outside the gene matches. The CDR3 loop spans 15 amino acids. Germline values: CDR1 MDHEN, CDR2 SYDVKM. In nucleotides, the CDR3 is TGTGCCAGCAGAGGGGGGGACAGGGCCTCCTACGAGCAGTACTTC. Its translation: CASRGGDRASYEQYF.

The V gene is TRBV9, the J gene TRBJ2-3, with no clear D. Germline CDR1 is SGDLS and CDR2 is YYNGEE. This CDR3 region has 17 residues. V gave up 4 bases and J gave up 0 bases, with 18 bases separating them. This CDR3 reads CASSPRGIRLSTDTQYF. For the CDR3, the DNA is TGTGCCAGCAGCCCCCGCGGAATAAGGCTTAGCACAGATACGCAGTATTTT. Full variable domain (remainder filled in from reference TRBV9 and TRBJ2-3): DSGVTQTPKHLITATGQRVTLRCSPRSGDLSVYWYQQSLDQGLQFLIQYYNGEERAKGNILERFSAQQFPDLHSELNLSSLELGDSALYFCASSPRGIRLSTDTQYFGPGTRLTVL.

J is TRBJ2-1 and V is TRBV15; a weak D match, TRBD2 (6 bases). Trimming pared 8 bases from V and 7 bases from J, leaving 18 bases between. The CDR3 is 14 amino acids. Per the germline V gene, CDR1 is LNHNV and CDR2 is YYDKDF (reference sequence). CDR3 region: CATLARREGNEQFF. The CDR3, as DNA: TGTGCCACCCTGGCGCGGAGGGAAGGGAATGAGCAGTTCTTC. The entire variable domain, with the rest obtained from reference TRBV15 and TRBJ2-1, is as follows: DAMVIQNPRYQVTQFGKPVTLSCSQTLNHNVMYWYQQKSSQAPKLLFHYYDKDFNNEADTPDNFQSRRPNTSFCFLDIRSPGLGDTAMYLCATLARREGNEQFFGPGTRLTVL.

This CDR3 is CASSLGVGNEQFF. As DNA, the CDR3 is TGTGCCAGCAGCTTGGGAGTCGGCAATGAGCAGTTCTTC. The rearrangement links TRBV7-6 to TRBJ2-1; D might be TRBD2 (5 bases). The CDR3 contains 13 residues. Germline V gene sequence: CDR1 SGHVS, CDR2 FNYEAQ. Trimming shortened V by 3 bases and J by 6 bases, and 9 bases separated the two germline ends.

This clone was recorded only once. The CDR3 region is CASSFDRDRPTGEQYF. The CDR3, as DNA: TGTGCCAGCAGCTTTGACCGGGACAGGCCCACGGGCGAGCAGTACTTC. V gene TRBV7-9 combines with J gene TRBJ2-7; 8 bases agree with TRBD1. The ends lost 3 bases at V and 6 bases at J; junction bases unmatched: 13. The CDR3 length is 16 residues. Germline CDR1 and CDR2: SEHNR and FQNEAQ (reference sequence). The full variable domain, rest sourced from reference TRBV7-9 and TRBJ2-7, is DTGVSQNPRHKITKRGQNVTFRCDPISEHNRLYWYRQTLGQGPEFLTYFQNEAQLEKSRLLSDRFSAERPKGSFSTLEIQRTEQGDSAMYLCASSFDRDRPTGEQYFGPGTRLTVT.

The chain has TRBV11-3 and TRBJ2-7; D gene uncertain. CDR1 and CDR2 from the germline V gene are SGHNT and YENEEA. There are 13 residues in the CDR3. V lost 3 bases and J lost 6, with 12 bases in between. This chain's CDR3 is CASSFGGVSEQYF. The CDR3 DNA is TGTGCCAGCAGCTTTGGCGGAGTTAGCGAGCAGTACTTC.

The genes are TRBV11-3 and TRBJ2-1; the D is unclear. The CDR3 consists of 13 residues. The V and J ends lost 3 bases and 6 bases respectively, with 9 bases between them. Per the germline V gene, CDR1 is SGHNT and CDR2 is YENEEA. CDR3 sequence reads: CASSLNTVNEQFF. The CDR3 nucleotides read TGTGCCAGCAGCTTGAATACGGTCAATGAGCAGTTCTTC.

CDR3 nucleotide sequence: TGCAGCGCCGTTGGGGGGGCGAGCACTGAAGCTTTCTTT. Protein product: CSAVGGASTEAFF. This chain uses TRBV29-1 with TRBJ1-1, with D perhaps TRBD1 (6 bases). The germline V gene has CDR1 SQVTM and CDR2 ANQGSEA. This CDR3 contains 13 residues. Deletions cut 7 bases from V and 4 bases from J, with 16 bases between.

This chain connects TRBV4-1 to TRBJ2-2, with unresolved D. The CDR3 contains 13 residues. Per the germline V gene, CDR1 is MGHRA and CDR2 is YSYEKL. With 0 bases removed from V and 5 bases from J, the gap between germline ends came to 4 bases. The CDR3 is CASSQDPTGELFF. The CDR3, as DNA: TGCGCCAGCAGCCAAGATCCGACCGGGGAGCTGTTTTTT.

The chain couples TRBV6-5 to TRBJ1-3; 9 bases align to TRBD1. Germline CDR1 reads MNHEY; CDR2 reads SVGAGI. The length of the CDR3 is 15 residues. J lost 4 bases, V lost 7 bases, and 8 bases had no gene match. The CDR3 reads CASTSTGGSGNTIYF. As DNA, the CDR3 is TGTGCCAGCACCTCCACAGGGGGCTCAGGAAACACCATATATTTT.

This clone was detected once. The chain couples TRBV5-6 to TRBJ2-7; D remains unclear. V was shortened by 5 bases and J by 0 bases, with 9 bases between the two germline ends. There are 13 residues in the CDR3. Germline CDR1 is SGHDT and CDR2 is YYEEEE. The CDR3 region has the DNA TGTGCCAGCAGTGGCACAGACTCCTACGAGCAGTACTTC. This translates into CASSGTDSYEQYF.

This chain joins TRBV2 and TRBJ2-1; D gene uncertain. V was pared by 4 bases and J by 14 bases, with 12 bases between. The CDR3 totals 11 residues. The germline gives CDR1 SNHLY, CDR2 FYNNEI. CDR3 bases: TGTGCCAGCAGTGCGTCCAAGAGAAAGTTCTTC. This gives the protein CASSASKRKFF.

The chain combines TRBV7-2 with TRBJ1-5, with TRBD1 as a possible D gene (6 bases). CDR1 and CDR2 (germline): SGHTA, FQGNSA. CDR3 length: 15 residues. The V end lost 0 bases, the J end lost 7 bases, and 13 bases lay between the germline ends. CDR3 nucleotides: TGTGCCAGCAGCTTAGCGGGGGCAGGGATGCAGCCCCAGCATTTT. It is translated as CASSLAGAGMQPQHF.

This chain uses TRBV6-1 with TRBJ2-3; the match to TRBD1 covers 7 bases. The CDR3 runs 15 residues. V shed 4 bases and J 2 bases; nucleotides not matched to a gene: 6. Germline V gives CDR1 MNHNS, CDR2 SASEGT. The chain's CDR3 is CASSAGQGDTDTQYF. The CDR3 nucleotides are TGTGCCAGCAGTGCGGGCCAGGGGGACACAGATACGCAGTATTTT.